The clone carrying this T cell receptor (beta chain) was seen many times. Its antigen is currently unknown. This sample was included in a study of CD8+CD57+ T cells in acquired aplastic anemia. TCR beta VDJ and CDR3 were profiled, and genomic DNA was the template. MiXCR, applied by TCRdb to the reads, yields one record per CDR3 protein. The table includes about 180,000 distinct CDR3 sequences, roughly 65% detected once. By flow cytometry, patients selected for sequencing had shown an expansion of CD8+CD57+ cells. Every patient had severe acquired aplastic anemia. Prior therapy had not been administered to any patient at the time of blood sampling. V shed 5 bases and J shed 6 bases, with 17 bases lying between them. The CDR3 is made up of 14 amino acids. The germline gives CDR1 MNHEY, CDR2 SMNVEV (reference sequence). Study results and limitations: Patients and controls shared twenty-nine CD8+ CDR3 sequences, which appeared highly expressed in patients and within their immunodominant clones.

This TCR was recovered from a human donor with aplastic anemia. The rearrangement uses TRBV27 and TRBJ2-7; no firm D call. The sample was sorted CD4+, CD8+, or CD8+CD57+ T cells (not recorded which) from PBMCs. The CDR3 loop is CASSIGAAGGEQYF. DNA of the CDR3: TGTGCCAGCAGTATAGGTGCCGCCGGTGGCGAGCAGTACTTC.